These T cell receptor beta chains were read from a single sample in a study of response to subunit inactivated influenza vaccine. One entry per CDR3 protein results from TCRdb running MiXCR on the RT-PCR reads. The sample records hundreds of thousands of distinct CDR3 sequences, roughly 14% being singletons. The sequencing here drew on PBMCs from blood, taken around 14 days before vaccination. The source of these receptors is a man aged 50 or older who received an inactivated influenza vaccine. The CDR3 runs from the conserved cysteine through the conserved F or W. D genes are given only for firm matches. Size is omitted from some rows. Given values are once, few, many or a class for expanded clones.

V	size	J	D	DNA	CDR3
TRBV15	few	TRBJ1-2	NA	TGTGCCACCAGCAGAGTGGGGGCCCCGGGCTATGGCTACACCTTC	CATSRVGAPGYGYTF
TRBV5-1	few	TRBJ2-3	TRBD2	TGCGCCAGCAGCTGGTTCGGCAGACTAGCCGATTCGGATACGCAGTATTTT	CASSWFGRLADSDTQYF
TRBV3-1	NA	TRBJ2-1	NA	TGTGCCAGCAGCCAAGTTGGGGGGGAGCAGTTCTTC	CASSQVGGEQFF
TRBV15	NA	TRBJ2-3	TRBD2	TGTGCCACCAGCAGTGTCTCTGGACTAGGGGACACAGATACGCAGTATTTT	CATSSVSGLGDTDTQYF
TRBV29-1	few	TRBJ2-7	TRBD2	TGCAGCGTTGAAGCACAGACTAGCGGGAGGATCGAGCAGTACTTC	CSVEAQTSGRIEQYF
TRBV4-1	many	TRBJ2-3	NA	TGCGCCAGCAGCCAAGAAACCGGCCACGGAGGATATACGCAGTATTTT	CASSQETGHGGYTQYF
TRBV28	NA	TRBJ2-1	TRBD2	TGTGCCAGCAGCCCGGGAACGGGACTAGCGGGAGGGCAAACGGGCAATGAGCAGTTCTTC	CASSPGTGLAGGQTGNEQFF
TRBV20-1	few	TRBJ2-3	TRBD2	TGCAGTGCTAGAATGGCCAGCGGGAGACCCGATACGCAGTATTTT	CSARMASGRPDTQYF
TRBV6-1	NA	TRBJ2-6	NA	TGTGCCAGCAGCAAACGGGGCCCCTCTGGGGCCAACGTCCTGACTTTC	CASSKRGPSGANVLTF
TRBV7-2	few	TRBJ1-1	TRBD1	TGTGCCAGCAGCGGACAGGGGTTCAGGACTGAAGCTTTCTTT	CASSGQGFRTEAFF
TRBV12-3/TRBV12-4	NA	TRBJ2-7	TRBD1	TGTGCCAGCAGTACCACAGGGGCCTTTAGCTCCTACGAGCAGTACTTC	CASSTTGAFSSYEQYF
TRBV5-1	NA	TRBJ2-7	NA	TGCGCCAGCAGCTTGGCCGGACGGAGAACCCACGAGCAGTACTTC	CASSLAGRRTHEQYF
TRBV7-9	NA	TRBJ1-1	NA	TGTGCCAGCAGCCCCAGACACCCTGAAGCTTTCTTT	CASSPRHPEAFF
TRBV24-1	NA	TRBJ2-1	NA	TGTGCCACCAGTGTCAGCTCCTACAATGAGCAGTTCTTC	CATSVSSYNEQFF
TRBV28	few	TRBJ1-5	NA	TGTGCCAGCAGTTTCCTCCTCTATTCCGGCCCCGGTCAGCCCCAGCATTTT	CASSFLLYSGPGQPQHF
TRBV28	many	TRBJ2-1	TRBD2	TGTGCCAGCAGTTTTTCGACTAGCGGGGCGTCGCCTGAGCAGTTCTTC	CASSFSTSGASPEQFF
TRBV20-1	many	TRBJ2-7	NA	TGCAGTGCTAGAGTAGGTTGGTCCCCTGGGGGTCAGAACTACGAGCAGTACTTC	CSARVGWSPGGQNYEQYF
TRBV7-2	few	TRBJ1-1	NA	TGTGCCAGCAGACTAGCCCCAGGGGCGCCGAGCACTGAAGCTTTCTTT	CASRLAPGAPSTEAFF
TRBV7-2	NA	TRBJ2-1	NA	TGTGCCAGCTCCCCCCCAGGCCCGCCTAACAATGAGCAGTTCTTC	CASSPPGPPNNEQFF
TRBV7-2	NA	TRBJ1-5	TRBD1	TGTGCCAGCAGCTCGACGACAGGGGGGGCGCAGCCCCAGCATTTT	CASSSTTGGAQPQHF
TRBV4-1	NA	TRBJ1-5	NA	TGCGCCAGCAGCCAAGGGAGATTGGGCAATCAGCCCCAGCATTTT	CASSQGRLGNQPQHF
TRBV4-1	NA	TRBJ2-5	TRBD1	TGCGCCAGCAGCCAAACGACAGGGTTGGAGACCCAGTACTTC	CASSQTTGLETQYF
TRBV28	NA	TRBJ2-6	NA	TGTGCCAGCACCCCTCGACATCCTGGGGCCAACGTCCTGACTTTC	CASTPRHPGANVLTF
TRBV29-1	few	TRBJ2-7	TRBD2	TGCAGCGTTGACTCGGGGGGACGGGGTCGCGAGCAGTACTTC	CSVDSGGRGREQYF
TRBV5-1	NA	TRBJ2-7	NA	TGCGCCAGCAGCTTGACAGGCAGCGAGCAGTACTTC	CASSLTGSEQYF